These 6 T cell receptor beta chains share one sample of origin, sequenced in a study of neurological immune-mediated disorders. One entry per CDR3 protein results from TCRdb running MiXCR on the 5' RACE reads. Among tens of thousands of distinct CDR3 sequences listed, roughly 2.6% were seen once. Specimen: PBMCs. Every receptor here comes from a woman aged 30 to 39 with multiple sclerosis.

Of note for this clonotype: A read error is possible here, since a much larger clone lies one base away. CDR3 in DNA: TGCAGTGCAACTCCCCCGCTAATGGGGTATGGCTACACCTTC. It encodes CSATPPLMGYGYTF. This chain uses TRBV20-1 with TRBJ1-2; D unresolved. The V end was cut by 6 bases, the J end by 5 bases, with 19 bases between. The CDR3 contains 14 residues. Germline loops: CDR1 DFQATT, CDR2 SNEGSKA (reference sequence).

In this sample, this clonotype turned up many times. The chain is built from TRBV20-1 and TRBJ2-1; unclear D gene. Germline values: CDR1 DFQATT, CDR2 SNEGSKA (reference sequence). The ends were cut back, 5 bases at V and 1 base at J, with 9 bases in the middle. This CDR3 has 13 residues. CDR3 nucleotides: TGCAGTGCTTTCATGGGTTCCTACAATGAGCAGTTCTTC. Its protein product is CSAFMGSYNEQFF.

This clonotype was detected many times. The chain carries TRBV29-1 and TRBJ2-1; D uncertain. V dropped 4 bases and J dropped 6 bases, with 7 bases sitting between them. The germline V gene has CDR1 SQVTM and CDR2 ANQGSEA. The CDR3 loop spans 11 amino acids. For the CDR3, the DNA is TGCAGCGTTGTCGGCGGCAATGAGCAGTTCTTC. Translating gives CSVVGGNEQFF.

This clonotype was picked up many times. This chain links TRBV10-3 with TRBJ1-5, with unresolved D. This CDR3 has 14 residues. The germline V gene has CDR1 ENHRY and CDR2 SYGVKD. The V gene lost 2 bases and the J gene lost 3 bases, with 8 bases spanning the gap. This chain's CDR3 is CAISEGIANQPQHF. The CDR3 coding sequence is TGTGCCATCAGTGAGGGGATAGCCAATCAGCCCCAGCATTTT.

The table lists this clonotype with many counts. The V call is TRBV7-9, the J call TRBJ1-2; 8 positions agree with TRBD1. This CDR3 is 13 amino acids long. Germline-derived CDR1 and CDR2 are SEHNR and FQNEAQ (reference sequence). With 5 bases clipped from V and 6 bases from J, the junction kept 5 bases outside the gene matches. CDR3 region: CASSAQGGNGYTF. CDR3 in DNA: TGTGCCAGCAGCGCACAGGGGGGAAATGGCTACACCTTC.

This clonotype was seen more than once but under ten times. This chain uses TRBV11-2 with TRBJ2-3; D not certain. This CDR3 is built from 15 residues. CDR1 SGHAT and CDR2 FQNNGV come from the germline V gene. V was cut by 1 base and J by 2 bases, with 10 bases left in between. CDR3: CASSLVAGFTDTQYF. The DNA of the CDR3 is TGTGCCAGCAGCTTAGTTGCCGGATTCACAGATACGCAGTATTTT.